Listed below are T cell receptor beta chains from one sample, sequenced in a study of T-cell reconstitution after alpha-beta-depleted transplantation in children. Each CDR3 protein is one row after TCRdb ran MiXCR on the PCR reads. The sample yields 780,000 or so distinct CDR3 sequences, around 17% seen once. Sample: PBMCs, mostly from graft donor cells, taken 360 days after TCRalphabeta/CD19-depleted stem cell transplant. The source is a male patient aged 10-17 years who had a stem cell transplant for acute lymphoblastic leukemia, so the T cells may come from the graft donor. CDR3s include the opening cysteine and the closing phenylalanine or tryptophan. A D gene is named only where the DNA matches it firmly. Size values are once, few and many counts, or a class for expanded clones, and some rows have none.

D gene: -
J gene: TRBJ1-2
clone size: few
V gene: TRBV2
CDR3 protein: CASNKGLSGYTF
CDR3 DNA: TGTGCCAGCAATAAGGGTTTAAGTGGCTACACCTTC

D gene: -
J gene: TRBJ1-5
clone size: few
V gene: TRBV11-2
CDR3 protein: CTSSLPRGVNGNQPQHF
CDR3 DNA: TGTACCAGCAGCCTCCCACGGGGAGTGAATGGCAATCAGCCCCAGCATTTT

D gene: -
J gene: TRBJ2-1
clone size: -
V gene: TRBV7-8
CDR3 protein: CASWTKYNEQFF
CDR3 DNA: TGTGCCAGCTGGACTAAGTACAATGAGCAGTTCTTC

D gene: -
J gene: TRBJ1-1
clone size: -
V gene: TRBV20-1
CDR3 protein: CRGIRGTEAFF
CDR3 DNA: TGCAGGGGAATTAGGGGCACTGAAGCTTTCTTT

D gene: TRBD2
J gene: TRBJ2-3
clone size: few
V gene: TRBV7-2
CDR3 protein: CASSLYGGSSRDTQYF
CDR3 DNA: TGTGCCAGCAGCTTATATGGCGGGAGTTCCAGAGATACGCAGTATTTT

D gene: -
J gene: TRBJ2-1
clone size: few
V gene: TRBV29-1
CDR3 protein: CSVGRRTVLGEQFF
CDR3 DNA: TGCAGCGTTGGGAGGCGGACAGTCCTCGGTGAGCAGTTCTTC

D gene: -
J gene: TRBJ1-4
clone size: -
V gene: TRBV7-3
CDR3 protein: CASSLKRPLEKLFF
CDR3 DNA: TGTGCCAGCAGCTTAAAAAGGCCCCTAGAAAAACTGTTTTTT

D gene: -
J gene: TRBJ1-2
clone size: many
V gene: TRBV10-3
CDR3 protein: CAITSGNYGYTF
CDR3 DNA: TGTGCCATCACCTCAGGCAACTATGGCTACACCTTC

D gene: TRBD1
J gene: TRBJ2-5
clone size: few
V gene: TRBV25-1
CDR3 protein: CATLRDRGRGPQGTQYF
CDR3 DNA: TGTGCCACCCTCCGGGACAGGGGGCGAGGCCCGCAGGGGACCCAGTACTTC

D gene: -
J gene: TRBJ2-1
clone size: -
V gene: TRBV5-1
CDR3 protein: CASTSPGGRYSYNEQFF
CDR3 DNA: TGCGCCAGCACTTCTCCCGGGGGCCGATATTCCTACAATGAGCAGTTCTTC

D gene: -
J gene: TRBJ2-3
clone size: few
V gene: TRBV5-8
CDR3 protein: CASSPRRTVMGDTQYF
CDR3 DNA: TGTGCCAGCAGCCCGCGTAGGACAGTAATGGGAGATACGCAGTATTTT

D gene: TRBD1
J gene: TRBJ1-1
clone size: -
V gene: TRBV10-3
CDR3 protein: CAISRGTGVFVQFAEACF
CDR3 DNA: TGTGCCATCTCTCGGGGGACAGGGGTGTTTGTACAATTCGCTGAAGCTTGCTTT

D gene: -
J gene: TRBJ1-1
clone size: -
V gene: TRBV9
CDR3 protein: CASSVEGRAEAFF
CDR3 DNA: TGTGCCAGCAGCGTAGAGGGCAGGGCTGAAGCTTTCTTT

D gene: -
J gene: TRBJ2-7
clone size: many
V gene: TRBV2
CDR3 protein: CASSEEGGHKKQYF
CDR3 DNA: TGTGCCAGCAGTGAGGAGGGAGGCCATAAGAAGCAGTACTTC

D gene: -
J gene: TRBJ2-3
clone size: few
V gene: TRBV10-3
CDR3 protein: CAIGGSTTDTQYF
CDR3 DNA: TGTGCCATCGGGGGGTCCACCACAGATACGCAGTATTTT

D gene: -
J gene: TRBJ1-3
clone size: few
V gene: TRBV4-1
CDR3 protein: CASSRSGGSNTIYF
CDR3 DNA: TGCGCCAGCAGCCGGTCGGGGGGAAGCAACACCATATATTTT

D gene: -
J gene: TRBJ1-1
clone size: many
V gene: TRBV5-1
CDR3 protein: CASSLAQGWNAEAFF
CDR3 DNA: TGCGCCAGCAGCTTGGCGCAGGGGTGGAACGCTGAAGCTTTCTTT

D gene: -
J gene: TRBJ2-2
clone size: -
V gene: TRBV12-3/TRBV12-4
CDR3 protein: CARLLPGQRHANTGELFF
CDR3 DNA: TGTGCCCGCCTTTTACCGGGACAACGACACGCGAACACCGGGGAGCTGTTTTTT

D gene: -
J gene: TRBJ1-1
clone size: -
V gene: TRBV20-1
CDR3 protein: CSAKRDGDTEAFF
CDR3 DNA: TGCAGTGCCAAACGGGACGGGGACACTGAAGCTTTCTTT

D gene: -
J gene: TRBJ1-1
clone size: few
V gene: TRBV7-3
CDR3 protein: CASSSRGYTEAFF
CDR3 DNA: TGTGCCAGCAGCTCCCGCGGCTACACTGAAGCTTTCTTT

D gene: -
J gene: TRBJ1-1
clone size: few
V gene: TRBV12-3/TRBV12-4
CDR3 protein: CAAGRGTEAFF
CDR3 DNA: TGTGCCGCCGGCAGGGGCACTGAAGCTTTCTTT

D gene: -
J gene: TRBJ2-7
clone size: -
V gene: TRBV19
CDR3 protein: CASSIDPGFYEQYF
CDR3 DNA: TGTGCCAGTAGTATAGATCCTGGCTTCTACGAGCAGTACTTC

D gene: -
J gene: TRBJ2-7
clone size: -
V gene: TRBV29-1
CDR3 protein: CSVARDSYYEQYF
CDR3 DNA: TGCAGCGTGGCCCGAGACAGTTACTACGAGCAGTACTTC

D gene: -
J gene: TRBJ2-1
clone size: once
V gene: TRBV6-2/TRBV6-3
CDR3 protein: CASNPFRTASYNEQFF
CDR3 DNA: TGTGCCAGCAATCCCTTTCGGACAGCCTCCTACAATGAGCAGTTCTTC

D gene: -
J gene: TRBJ2-3
clone size: few
V gene: TRBV7-9
CDR3 protein: CASSFPGARSTDTQYF
CDR3 DNA: TGTGCCAGCAGCTTCCCAGGAGCCCGGAGCACAGATACGCAGTATTTT

D gene: TRBD1
J gene: TRBJ1-3
clone size: -
V gene: TRBV18
CDR3 protein: CASSPPGQDINGNTIYF
CDR3 DNA: TGTGCCAGCTCACCACCCGGACAGGATATTAATGGAAACACCATATATTTT

D gene: -
J gene: TRBJ1-6
clone size: few
V gene: TRBV10-3
CDR3 protein: CAISEKESSYNSPLHF
CDR3 DNA: TGTGCCATCAGTGAGAAGGAGAGCTCCTATAATTCACCCCTCCACTTT